This TCR beta chain was sequenced for a study of cytomegalovirus exposure and HLA in healthy donors. Regarding the study as a whole: High sensitivity and specificity were reportedly achieved when the classifier diagnosed cytomegalovirus status.

CDR1 is LNHDA, CDR2 SQIVND, per germline (reference sequence). The CDR3 is made up of 14 amino acids. Trimming shortened V by 5 bases and J by 3 bases, and 12 bases separated the two germline ends. Amplification used 60 Vbeta primers and 13 Jbeta primers. Method: immunoSEQ multiplex PCR; TCRdb's copy keeps in-frame clones and lacks some. There are more than 100,000 clones in the sample, with roughly 4% held by the top ten. On this clone itself: Its antigen is as yet unknown.

Sequenced input: PBMCs. V is TRBV19 and J is TRBJ2-3; D is unresolved. This clonotype was sampled from a man aged 18 to 29 in good health and CMV-seronegative. The CDR3 spells CASSLPQRTDTQYF. As DNA, the CDR3 is TGTGCCAGTAGTCTCCCCCAGCGAACAGATACGCAGTATTTT.